The 15 T cell receptor beta chains presented below share a single source sample, sequenced in a study of OX40 agonist ivuxolimab in advanced cancers. The assay was immunoSEQ multiplex PCR, and TCRdb's table has in-frame clones only and misses some. The sample lists 60,000 to 75,000 clones, about 90% occurring once. The specimen comprised CD4+ or CD8+ T cells sorted from blood, sampled in a trial of the OX40 agonist ivuxolimab. These TCRs come from an adult with an advanced solid tumor such as melanoma, head and neck, liver or kidney cancer.

This chain links TRBV6-5 with TRBJ2-7, with 7 bases matching TRBD2. The CDR3 is 15 residues long. The germline CDR1 and CDR2 sequences are MNHEY and SVGAGI. The V segment lost 6 bases and the J segment 2 bases; nucleotides outside the gene matches: 10. For the CDR3, the DNA is TGTGCCAGCAGCCTAACTAGCGAGCGACCCTACGAGCAGTACTTC. The encoded protein is CASSLTSERPYEQYF.

The V gene is TRBV28, the J gene TRBJ1-1; tentatively, D is TRBD1 (5 bases). Trimming took off 4 bases at V and 7 bases at J, with 19 bases between the two ends. Germline CDR1 reads MDHEN; CDR2 reads SYDVKM. This CDR3 is 15 amino acids long. CDR3 DNA sequence: TGTGCCAGCAGTTCGCCGGACACAACGGAGCTTGAAGCTTTCTTT. Translating it yields CASSSPDTTELEAFF.

The chain combines TRBV11-1 with TRBJ1-1; D is unclear. Germline CDR1 reads SGHAT; CDR2 reads FQDESV (reference sequence). The ends were cut back, 5 bases at V and 4 bases at J, with 14 bases in the middle. This CDR3 has 14 amino acids. CDR3 region: CASSPQGIRTEAFF. The CDR3 DNA reads as TGTGCCAGCAGCCCACAAGGAATTCGCACTGAAGCTTTCTTT.

This chain joins TRBV5-8 and TRBJ1-1; 7 bases are shared with TRBD1. The CDR3 is made up of 14 amino acids. Germline values: CDR1 SGHTS, CDR2 YDEGEE. V lost 4 bases to trimming and J lost 2 bases; unmatched junction nucleotides: 5. The CDR3 region is CASSQQGQNTEAFF. CDR3 nucleotides: TGTGCCAGCAGCCAACAGGGGCAAAACACTGAAGCTTTCTTT.

The chain employs TRBV7-8 and TRBJ2-1, with D possibly TRBD2 on 6 matching bases. Germline CDR1 reads SGHVS; CDR2 reads FQNEAQ. The CDR3 extends over 18 amino acids. Trimming stripped 1 base from V and 3 bases from J, with 19 bases between. The CDR3 spells CASSLGAGTDSYYNEQFF. CDR3 nucleotides: TGTGCCAGCAGCTTAGGAGCGGGTACGGACTCGTACTACAATGAGCAGTTCTTC.

The V gene is TRBV28, the J gene TRBJ1-4; D not resolved. Germline CDR1 reads MDHEN; CDR2 reads SYDVKM. The CDR3 is made up of 15 amino acids. V lost 3 bases, J lost 0 bases, and 8 bases lay in between. The CDR3 DNA follows: TGTGCCAGCAGTTTTGGCGCTGCAACTAATGAAAAACTGTTTTTT. It is translated as CASSFGAATNEKLFF.

The chain employs TRBV7-2 and TRBJ1-4, with 8 bases matching TRBD1. The J segment lost 6 bases and the V segment lost 5 bases, leaving 5 bases of the junction unmatched. Germline CDR1 and CDR2: SGHTA and FQGNSA. This CDR3 region has 14 residues. DNA for the CDR3: TGTGCCAGCAGCATGGACAGGGCAGATGAAAAACTGTTTTTT. This sequence encodes CASSMDRADEKLFF. Together with reference TRBV7-2 and TRBJ1-4, the CDR3 gives the full variable domain: GAGVSQSPSNKVTEKGKDVELRCDPISGHTALYWYRQSLGQGLEFLIYFQGNSAPDKSGLPSDRFSAERTGGSVSTLTIQRTQQEDSAVYLCASSMDRADEKLFFGSGTQLSVL.

The sample holds one count of this clone. The rearrangement links TRBV9 to TRBJ2-2; D gene ambiguous. V was cut by 0 bases and J by 4 bases, with 10 bases left in between. The V gene's germline CDR1 is SGDLS and CDR2 YYNGEE. CDR3 length: 15 amino acids. Here the CDR3 reads CASSVGLGPTGELFF. DNA of the CDR3: TGTGCCAGCAGCGTAGGGCTAGGGCCCACCGGGGAGCTGTTTTTT.

This chain joins TRBV11-2 and TRBJ1-4; no clear D gene. V dropped 3 bases and J dropped 4 bases, with 9 bases sitting between them. Germline values: CDR1 SGHAT, CDR2 FQNNGV. CDR3 length: 14 residues. DNA of the CDR3: TGTGCCAGCAGCTTTGCGGCTCATAATGAAAAACTGTTTTTT. It translates to CASSFAAHNEKLFF. Using reference TRBV11-2 and TRBJ1-4 for the parts outside the CDR3, the full variable domain is EAGVAQSPRYKIIEKRQSVAFWCNPISGHATLYWYQQILGQGPKLLIQFQNNGVVDDSQLPKDRFSAERLKGVDSTLKIQPAKLEDSAVYLCASSFAAHNEKLFFGSGTQLSVL.

The rearrangement links TRBV7-9 to TRBJ2-7; TRBD1 might be the D (5 bases). Germline V lookup: CDR1 SEHNR, CDR2 FQNEAQ (reference sequence). CDR3 length: 12 amino acids. With 5 bases removed from V and 5 bases from J, the gap between germline ends came to 10 bases. As DNA, the CDR3 is TGTGCCAGCAGCGGTGGCAGGGACGAGCAGTACTTC. This translates into CASSGGRDEQYF.

The gene calls are TRBV5-6 and TRBJ1-2, with D possibly matching TRBD1 (5 bases). The CDR3 is 14 amino acids. Germline V gene data show CDR1 as SGHDT and CDR2 as YYEEEE. V was pared by 3 bases and J by 3 bases, with 12 bases between. CDR3 sequence: CASSWGDSYYGYTF. CDR3 nucleotides: TGTGCCAGCAGCTGGGGGGATAGTTACTATGGCTACACCTTC.

This clone was seen a single time. The chain uses TRBV4-1 and TRBJ2-3; possible D gene TRBD2, 5 bases. Trimming pared 4 bases from V and 4 bases from J, leaving 18 bases between. Germline loops: CDR1 MGHRA, CDR2 YSYEKL. There are 16 residues in the CDR3. The DNA for the CDR3 is TGCGCCAGCAGCCCCCTAGCCGAGAGCGGTCCAGATACGCAGTATTTT. Protein: CASSPLAESGPDTQYF.

V is TRBV29-1 and J is TRBJ2-7; 8 nucleotides match TRBD1. J was trimmed by 0 bases and V by 6 bases; bases with no gene match: 4. This CDR3 is 13 amino acids long. In germline, CDR1 is SQVTM, CDR2 ANQGSEA. CDR3 nucleotide sequence: TGCAGCGTGCGGACAGGGACCTCCTACGAGCAGTACTTC. Translated, it gives CSVRTGTSYEQYF.

The chain uses TRBV9 and TRBJ2-2; TRBD1 agrees at 8 bases. Trimming cost V 3 bases and J 0 bases; bases outside gene matches: 1. Germline V gene lookup returns CDR1 SGDLS and CDR2 YYNGEE. This CDR3 comprises 15 residues. For the CDR3, the DNA is TGTGCCAGCAGCGGACAGGGGTCGAACACCGGGGAGCTGTTTTTT. Its protein product is CASSGQGSNTGELFF.

The chain is built from TRBV18 and TRBJ2-7, with TRBD2 identical over 8 bases. Per the germline V gene, CDR1 is KGHSH and CDR2 is LQKENI. V shed 2 bases, J shed 2 bases, and the junction held 5 bases outside the gene matches. This CDR3 has 15 amino acids. CDR3 protein: CASSPEAGAPYEQYF. CDR3 DNA: TGTGCCAGCTCACCAGAAGCGGGAGCCCCCTACGAGCAGTACTTC. The variable domain in full, with the rest retrieved from reference TRBV18 and TRBJ2-7, is NAGVMQNPRHLVRRRGQEARLRCSPMKGHSHVYWYRQLPEEGLKFMVYLQKENIIDESGMPKERFSAEFPKEGPSILRIQQVVRGDSAAYFCASSPEAGAPYEQYFGPGTRLTVT.